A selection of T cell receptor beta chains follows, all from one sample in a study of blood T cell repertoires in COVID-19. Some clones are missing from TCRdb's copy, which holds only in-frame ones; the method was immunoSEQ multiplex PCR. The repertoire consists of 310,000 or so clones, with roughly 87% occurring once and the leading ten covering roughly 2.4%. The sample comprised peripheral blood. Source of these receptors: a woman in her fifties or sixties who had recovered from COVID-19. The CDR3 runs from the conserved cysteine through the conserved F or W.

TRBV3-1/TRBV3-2	CASSQGWGQNSYEQYF
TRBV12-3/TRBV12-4	CASSLSGVETQYF
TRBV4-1	CASSQDFSQSYGYTF
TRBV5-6	CASSLGAGGNQPQHF
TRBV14	CASSRVGQVVSYEQYF
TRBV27	CASSFGRAQEKLFF
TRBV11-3	CASSPFVGGAEAFF
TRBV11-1	CASSRVRSSYNEQFF
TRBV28	CASSSGTSGSRYEQYF
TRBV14	CASSQWYRGGEKLFF
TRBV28	CASSSSEQYF
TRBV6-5	CASSYSRLAGGNEQYF
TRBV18	CASSHRDPPYEQYF
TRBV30	CAWREELAYEQYF
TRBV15	CATSRVRGSGADTQYF
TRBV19	CASSIYIAGTPGNTIYF
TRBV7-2	CASSLQAVNTEAFF
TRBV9	CASSVALTGGNSPLHF
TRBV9	CASSVRATRRKNYNEQFF
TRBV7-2	CASSSSGAAGEQYF
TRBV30	CAWDDSSNQPQHF
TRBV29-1	CSATRGQGNTEAFF
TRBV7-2	CATGAGGNTGELFF
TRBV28	CASSNRGRAFF
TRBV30	CAWSVGQGYEQYF
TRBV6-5	CASSTSGRRYEQYF
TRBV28	CASSTRGIGYGYTF
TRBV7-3	CASSLSREDGYTF
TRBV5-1	CASSDPGQGDEKLFF
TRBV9	CASSGQAENTGELFF
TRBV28	CASSLFTDGAGNTIYF
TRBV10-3	CATFGGETQYF
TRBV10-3	CAISEGQGIDYTF
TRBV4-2	CASSQAFTGEKLFF
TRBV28	CASSPSLGQGPNTEAFF
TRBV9	CASSVASSSNQPQHF
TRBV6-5	CASKDRGLVDYGYTF
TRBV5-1	CASSLDGLGGNQPQHF
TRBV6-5	CASSYSGQGIPGELFF
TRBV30	CAWSVLGGGYEQYF
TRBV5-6	CASSRQLSNQPQHF
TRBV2	CASSEIWGGENTEAFF
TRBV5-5	CASSLLPTGLSNSPLHF
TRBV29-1	CSVDGGTGGTDTQYF
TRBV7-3	CASSLSASAAVNTGELFF
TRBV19	CASSMRGGGQLTDTQYF
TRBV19	CASTDRGGFGYTF
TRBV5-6	CATGLAPDEQFF
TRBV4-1	CASSHLGTAEAFF
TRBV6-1	CASSEVLGGASQETQYF
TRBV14	CASSLGGYHRETQYF
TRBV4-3	CASSQDRLGGLTDTQYF
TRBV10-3	CAISVLGPNTEAFF
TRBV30	CAWSEQGYGYTF
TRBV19	CASSPEEEYSPLHF
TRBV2	CARKTGRGTEAFF
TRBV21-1	CASSERQGLGYEQYF
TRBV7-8	CASRMNRGQHNSPLHF